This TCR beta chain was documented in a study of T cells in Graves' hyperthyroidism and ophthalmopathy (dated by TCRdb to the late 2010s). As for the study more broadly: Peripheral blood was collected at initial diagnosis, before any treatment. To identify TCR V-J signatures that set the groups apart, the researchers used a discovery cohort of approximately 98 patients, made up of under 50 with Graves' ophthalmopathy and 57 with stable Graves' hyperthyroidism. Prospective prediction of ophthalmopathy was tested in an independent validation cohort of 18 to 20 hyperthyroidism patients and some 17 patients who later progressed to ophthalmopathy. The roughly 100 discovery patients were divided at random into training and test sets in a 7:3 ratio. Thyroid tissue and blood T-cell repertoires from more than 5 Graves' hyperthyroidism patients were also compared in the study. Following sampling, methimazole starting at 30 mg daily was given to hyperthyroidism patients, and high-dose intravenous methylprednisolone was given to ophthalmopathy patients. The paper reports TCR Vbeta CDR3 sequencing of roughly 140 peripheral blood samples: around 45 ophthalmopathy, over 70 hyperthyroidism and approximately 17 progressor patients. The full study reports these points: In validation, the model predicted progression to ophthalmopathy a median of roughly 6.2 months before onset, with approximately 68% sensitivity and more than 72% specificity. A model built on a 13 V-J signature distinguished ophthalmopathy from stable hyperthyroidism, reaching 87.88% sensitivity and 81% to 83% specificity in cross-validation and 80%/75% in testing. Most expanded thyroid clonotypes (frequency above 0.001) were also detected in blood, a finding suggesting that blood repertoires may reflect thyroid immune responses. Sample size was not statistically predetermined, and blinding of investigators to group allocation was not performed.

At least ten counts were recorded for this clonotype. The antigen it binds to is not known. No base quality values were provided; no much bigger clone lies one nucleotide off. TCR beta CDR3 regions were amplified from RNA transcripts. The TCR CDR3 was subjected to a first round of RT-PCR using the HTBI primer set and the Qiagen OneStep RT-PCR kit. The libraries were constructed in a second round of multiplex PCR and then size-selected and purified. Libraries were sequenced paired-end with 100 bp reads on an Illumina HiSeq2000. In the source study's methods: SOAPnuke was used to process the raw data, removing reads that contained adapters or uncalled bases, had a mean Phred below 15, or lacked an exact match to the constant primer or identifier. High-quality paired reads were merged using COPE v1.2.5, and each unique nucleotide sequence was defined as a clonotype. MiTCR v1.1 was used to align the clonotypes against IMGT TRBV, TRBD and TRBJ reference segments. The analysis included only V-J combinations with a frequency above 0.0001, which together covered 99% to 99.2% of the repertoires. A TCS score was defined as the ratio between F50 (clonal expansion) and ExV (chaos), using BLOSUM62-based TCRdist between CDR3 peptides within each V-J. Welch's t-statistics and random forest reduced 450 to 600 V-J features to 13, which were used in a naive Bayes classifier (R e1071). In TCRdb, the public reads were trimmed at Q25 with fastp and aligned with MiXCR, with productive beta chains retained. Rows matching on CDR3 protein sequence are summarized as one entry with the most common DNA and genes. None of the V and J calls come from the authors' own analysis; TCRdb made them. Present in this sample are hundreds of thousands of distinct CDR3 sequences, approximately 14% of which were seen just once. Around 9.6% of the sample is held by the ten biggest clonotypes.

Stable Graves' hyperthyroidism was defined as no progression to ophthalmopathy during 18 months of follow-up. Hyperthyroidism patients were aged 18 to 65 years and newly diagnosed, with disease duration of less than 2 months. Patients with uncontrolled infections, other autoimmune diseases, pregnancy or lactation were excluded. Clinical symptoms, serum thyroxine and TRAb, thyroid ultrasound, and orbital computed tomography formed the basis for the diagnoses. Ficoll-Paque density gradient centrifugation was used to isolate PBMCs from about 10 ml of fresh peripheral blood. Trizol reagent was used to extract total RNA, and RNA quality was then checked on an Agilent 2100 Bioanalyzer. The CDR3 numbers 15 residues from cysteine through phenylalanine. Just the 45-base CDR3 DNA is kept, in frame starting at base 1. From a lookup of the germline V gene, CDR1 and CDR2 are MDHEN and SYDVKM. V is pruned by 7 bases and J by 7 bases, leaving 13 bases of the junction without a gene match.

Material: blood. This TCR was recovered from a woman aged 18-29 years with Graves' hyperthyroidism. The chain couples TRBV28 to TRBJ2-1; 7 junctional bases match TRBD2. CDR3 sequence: CASTLTGAGDNEQFF. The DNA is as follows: TGTGCCAGCACCCTGACTGGGGCGGGGGATAATGAGCAGTTCTTC.